A selection of T cell receptor beta chains follows, all from one sample in a study of prognosis after radiotherapy for stage I lung cancer. TCRdb re-analysed the multiplex PCR reads in MiXCR, keeping a single row per CDR3 protein. The sample lists some 35,000 distinct CDR3 sequences, approximately 35% seen once, with around 27% in the top ten. Sequenced material: PBMCs, taken before or after stereotactic body radiation therapy (not recorded which). The source is a donor over 45 with non-small cell lung cancer. Each CDR3 is given with its conserved first and last residue. Fields, in order: D gene, V gene, clone size, J gene, CDR3 protein, CDR3 DNA. D genes are given only for firm matches. The listing skips clone size in some rows; elsewhere it reads once, few, many or a size class.

TRBD1	TRBV7-8	many	TRBJ2-5	CASSLEGQGAAETQYF	TGTGCCAGCAGCTTAGAGGGACAGGGTGCCGCCGAGACCCAGTACTTC
-	TRBV2	many	TRBJ1-2	CASSPAGTTYGYTF	TGTGCCAGCAGTCCGGCAGGGACGACATATGGCTACACCTTC
-	TRBV3-1	many	TRBJ2-7	CASSSLRAATYEQYF	TGTGCCAGCAGCTCCCTACGAGCGGCAACCTACGAGCAGTACTTC
TRBD1	TRBV6-2/TRBV6-3	-	TRBJ1-6	CASIPRTGMDSPLHF	TGTGCCAGCATCCCTAGGACAGGTATGGATTCACCCCTCCACTTT
-	TRBV7-2	many	TRBJ2-7	CASSSKAVVNEQYF	TGTGCCAGCAGCTCCAAGGCCGTAGTGAACGAGCAGTACTTC
-	TRBV30	many	TRBJ1-1	CAWSDGAQGTEAFF	TGTGCCTGGAGTGACGGGGCTCAAGGTACTGAAGCTTTCTTT
TRBD1	TRBV6-2/TRBV6-3	-	TRBJ2-7	CACRKYYRGLTYEQYF	TGTGCCTGCAGAAAATACTACAGGGGGCTTACCTACGAGCAGTACTTC
TRBD1	TRBV18	-	TRBJ1-1	CASSPTGGLTEAFF	TGTGCCAGCTCACCAACAGGGGGGCTCACTGAAGCTTTCTTT
-	TRBV19	many	TRBJ2-3	CASSSRVTDTQYF	TGTGCCAGTAGTAGCAGGGTAACAGATACGCAGTATTTT
-	TRBV19	many	TRBJ2-6	CASSKYGSGANVLTF	TGTGCCAGTAGCAAATATGGCTCTGGGGCCAACGTCCTGACTTTC